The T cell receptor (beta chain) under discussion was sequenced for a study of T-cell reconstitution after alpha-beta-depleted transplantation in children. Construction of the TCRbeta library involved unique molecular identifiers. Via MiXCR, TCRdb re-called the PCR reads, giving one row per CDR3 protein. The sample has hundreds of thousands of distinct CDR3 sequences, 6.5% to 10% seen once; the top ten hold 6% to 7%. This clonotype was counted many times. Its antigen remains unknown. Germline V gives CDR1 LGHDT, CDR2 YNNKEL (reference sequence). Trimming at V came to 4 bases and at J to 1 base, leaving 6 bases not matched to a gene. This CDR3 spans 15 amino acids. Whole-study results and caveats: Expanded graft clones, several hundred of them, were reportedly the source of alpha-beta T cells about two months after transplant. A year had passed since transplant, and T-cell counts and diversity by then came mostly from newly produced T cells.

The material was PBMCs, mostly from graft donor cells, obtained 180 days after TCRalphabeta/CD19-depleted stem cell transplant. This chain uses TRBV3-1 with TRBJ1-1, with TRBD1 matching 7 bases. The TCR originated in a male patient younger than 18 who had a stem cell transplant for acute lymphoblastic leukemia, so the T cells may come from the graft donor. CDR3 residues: CASSRLGQWNTEAFF. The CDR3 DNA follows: TGTGCCAGCAGCCGGCTGGGACAGTGGAACACTGAAGCTTTCTTT.